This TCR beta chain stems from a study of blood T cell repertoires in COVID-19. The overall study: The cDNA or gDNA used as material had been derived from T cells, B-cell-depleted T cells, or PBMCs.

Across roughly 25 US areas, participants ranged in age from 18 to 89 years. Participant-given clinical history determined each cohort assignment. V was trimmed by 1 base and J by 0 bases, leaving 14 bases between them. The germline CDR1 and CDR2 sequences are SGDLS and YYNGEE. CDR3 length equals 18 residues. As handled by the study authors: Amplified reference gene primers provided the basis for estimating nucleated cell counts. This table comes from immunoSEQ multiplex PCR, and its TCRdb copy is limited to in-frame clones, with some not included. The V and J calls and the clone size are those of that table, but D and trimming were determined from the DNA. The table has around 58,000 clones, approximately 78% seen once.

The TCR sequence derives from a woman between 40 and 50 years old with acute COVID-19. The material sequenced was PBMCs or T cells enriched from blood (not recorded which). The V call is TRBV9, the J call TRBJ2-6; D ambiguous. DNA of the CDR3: TGTGCCAGCAGCGTAAACCCTGCCAGAAACTCTGGGGCCAACGTCCTGACTTTC. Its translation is CASSVNPARNSGANVLTF.